Described below is a single T cell receptor beta chain sequence and its context. At one end, the junction sequence differs from germline, possibly due to a read error. The data are from a study of T cells in Graves' hyperthyroidism and ophthalmopathy. Germline values: CDR1 SGHAT, CDR2 FQNNGV. This CDR3 has 16 amino acids. The CDR3 regions of TCR beta were amplified from RNA transcripts. With the HTBI primer set, the TCR CDR3 went through a first round of RT-PCR. TCRdb passed the multiplex PCR reads through MiXCR, listing each CDR3 protein once. Of some 460,000 distinct CDR3 sequences in the sample, about a sixth were seen once.

The sequence came from a woman in her late teens or twenties with Graves' hyperthyroidism. The sample consisted of blood. The chain has TRBV11-2 and TRBJ2-5; D is uncertain. DNA for the CDR3: TGTGCCAACAGCCGCGGCCAAGGAGTGGTGGAGGAGACCCAGTACTTC. It is translated as CANSRGQGVVEETQYF.